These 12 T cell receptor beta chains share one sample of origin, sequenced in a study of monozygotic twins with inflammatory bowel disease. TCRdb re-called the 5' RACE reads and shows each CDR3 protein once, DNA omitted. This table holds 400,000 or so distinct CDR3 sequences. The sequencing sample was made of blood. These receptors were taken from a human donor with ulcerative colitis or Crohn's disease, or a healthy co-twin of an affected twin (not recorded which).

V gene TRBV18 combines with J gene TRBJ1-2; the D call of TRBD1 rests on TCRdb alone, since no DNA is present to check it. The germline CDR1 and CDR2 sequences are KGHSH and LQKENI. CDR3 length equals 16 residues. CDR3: CASSPQGASTNYGYTF.

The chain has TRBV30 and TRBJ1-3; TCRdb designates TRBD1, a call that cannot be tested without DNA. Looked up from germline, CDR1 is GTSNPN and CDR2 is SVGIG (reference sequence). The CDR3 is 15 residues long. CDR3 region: CAWQQAKVGGNTIYF.

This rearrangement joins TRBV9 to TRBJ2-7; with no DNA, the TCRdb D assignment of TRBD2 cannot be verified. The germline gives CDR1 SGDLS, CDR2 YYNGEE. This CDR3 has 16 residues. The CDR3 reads CASSVTSGLASFGQYF.

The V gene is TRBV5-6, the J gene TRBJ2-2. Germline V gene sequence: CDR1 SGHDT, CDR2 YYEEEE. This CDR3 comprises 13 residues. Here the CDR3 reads CASSLIAGGELFF.

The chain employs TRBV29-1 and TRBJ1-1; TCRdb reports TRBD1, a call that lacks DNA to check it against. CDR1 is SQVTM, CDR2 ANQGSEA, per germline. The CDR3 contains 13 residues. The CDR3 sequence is CSVEDLGTGEAFF.

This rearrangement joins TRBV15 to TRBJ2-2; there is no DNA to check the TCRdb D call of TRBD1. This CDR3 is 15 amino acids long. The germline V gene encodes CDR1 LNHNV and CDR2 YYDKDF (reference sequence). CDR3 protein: CATSRGQPNTGELFF. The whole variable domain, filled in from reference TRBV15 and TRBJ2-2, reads DAMVIQNPRYQVTQFGKPVTLSCSQTLNHNVMYWYQQKSSQAPKLLFHYYDKDFNNEADTPDNFQSRRPNTSFCFLDIRSPGLGDTAMYLCATSRGQPNTGELFFGEGSRLTVL.

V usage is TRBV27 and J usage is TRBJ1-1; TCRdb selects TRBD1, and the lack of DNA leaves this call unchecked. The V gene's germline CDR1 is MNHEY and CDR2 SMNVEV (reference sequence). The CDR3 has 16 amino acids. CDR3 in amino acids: CASSLSKNVPNTEAFF.

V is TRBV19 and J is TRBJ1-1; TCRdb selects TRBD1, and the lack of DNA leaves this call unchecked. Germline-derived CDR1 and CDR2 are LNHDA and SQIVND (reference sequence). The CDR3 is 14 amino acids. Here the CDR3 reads CASSGQGLQIEAFF. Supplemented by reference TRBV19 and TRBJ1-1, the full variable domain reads DGGITQSPKYLFRKEGQNVTLSCEQNLNHDAMYWYRQDPGQGLRLIYYSQIVNDFQKGDIAEGYSVSREKKESFPLTVTSAQKNPTAFYLCASSGQGLQIEAFFGQGTRLTVV.

The CDR3 sequence is CASSVAQETQYF. The chain is built from TRBV9 and TRBJ2-5. CDR3 size: 12 residues. The germline V gene has CDR1 SGDLS and CDR2 YYNGEE. The variable domain in full, with the rest retrieved from reference TRBV9 and TRBJ2-5, is DSGVTQTPKHLITATGQRVTLRCSPRSGDLSVYWYQQSLDQGLQFLIQYYNGEERAKGNILERFSAQQFPDLHSELNLSSLELGDSALYFCASSVAQETQYFGPGTRLLVL.

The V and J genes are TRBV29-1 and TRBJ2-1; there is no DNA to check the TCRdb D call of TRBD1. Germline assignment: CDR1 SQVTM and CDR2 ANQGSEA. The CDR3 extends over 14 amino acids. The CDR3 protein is CSAQSPGIYNEQFF.

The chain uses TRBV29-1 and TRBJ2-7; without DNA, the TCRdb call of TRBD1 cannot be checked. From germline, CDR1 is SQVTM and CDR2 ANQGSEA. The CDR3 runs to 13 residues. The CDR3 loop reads CSVDGGGWEEQYF.

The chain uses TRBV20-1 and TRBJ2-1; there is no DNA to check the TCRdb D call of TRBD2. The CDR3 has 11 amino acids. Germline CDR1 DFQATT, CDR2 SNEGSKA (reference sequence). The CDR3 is CSATQLAIKFF.